This passage covers 9 T cell receptor beta chains from one sample sequenced in a study of identical twins. MiXCR, applied by TCRdb to the 5' RACE reads, yields one record per CDR3 protein. The table records some 590,000 distinct CDR3 sequences, 7.5% to 10% of them present only once. These data are also associated with another study on yellow fever vaccine responses in identical twins.

The material sequenced was PBMCs. The receptor set was obtained from a woman between 18 and 29 years old in good health.

This clonotype came up a few times. This rearrangement joins TRBV20-1 to TRBJ1-2; no reliable D call. The CDR3 has 15 residues. V was shortened by 4 bases and J by 4 bases, with 19 bases between the two germline ends. The germline V gene has CDR1 DFQATT and CDR2 SNEGSKA (reference sequence). In DNA form, the CDR3 reads TGCAGTGCTACCCTCAGACGGTCCGTTCTCTATGGCTACACCTTC. It codes for CSATLRRSVLYGYTF.

In DNA, the CDR3 is TGCGCCAGCAGCTTTGGGGGGGCTAATGAAAAACTGTTTTTT. It yields the protein CASSFGGANEKLFF. The chain employs TRBV5-1 and TRBJ1-4, with D perhaps matching TRBD1 (5 bases). Germline V gene lookup returns CDR1 SGHRS and CDR2 YFSETQ. The CDR3 loop spans 14 amino acids. Trimming removed 2 bases at V and 3 bases at J, with 8 bases between.

The table lists this clonotype with a few counts. This chain joins TRBV6-5 and TRBJ2-2, with D possibly matching TRBD2 (6 bases). CDR1 is MNHEY, CDR2 SVGAGI, per germline. The CDR3 totals 16 residues. V lost 4 bases and J lost 4, with 16 bases in between. The CDR3 DNA reads as TGTGCCAGCAGTTCCTTGGGTAGCGGCCTCACCGGGGAGCTGTTTTTT. Amino acids: CASSSLGSGLTGELFF.

This clonotype was counted only a few times. The V call is TRBV29-1, the J call TRBJ1-5, with a tentative D call TRBD1 (5 bases). This CDR3 is built from 13 residues. The germline gives CDR1 SQVTM, CDR2 ANQGSEA. V lost 4 bases, J lost 2 bases, and 9 bases lay in between. DNA of the CDR3: TGCAGCGTTGGTAGGGACGGCAATCAGCCCCAGCATTTT. Translated: CSVGRDGNQPQHF.

This clonotype was found many times. For the CDR3, the DNA is TGCGCCAGCACGAAGGCTAGCGGGAGTTCGCCCCAGGGGGAGCAGTACTTC. Amino acids: CASTKASGSSPQGEQYF. The rearrangement links TRBV5-1 to TRBJ2-7; 10 bases match TRBD2. Trimming at V came to 6 bases and at J to 7 bases, leaving 19 bases not matched to a gene. This CDR3 is 17 amino acids long. Germline CDR1 is SGHRS and CDR2 is YFSETQ.

In its sample, this clonotype was seen many times. The V call is TRBV5-1, the J call TRBJ1-6, with TRBD1 as a possible D gene (5 bases). With 5 bases removed from V and 8 bases from J, the gap between germline ends came to 11 bases. The CDR3 runs to 13 residues. In germline, CDR1 is SGHRS, CDR2 YFSETQ. The CDR3, as DNA: TGCGCCAGCAGTCTGGGAGGGGATTCACCCCTCCACTTT. This codes for CASSLGGDSPLHF.

This clonotype was observed many times. This rearrangement joins TRBV6-5 to TRBJ2-6; no definite D call. With 4 bases removed from V and 2 bases from J, the gap between germline ends came to 6 bases. The CDR3 covers 14 residues. Germline-derived CDR1 and CDR2 are MNHEY and SVGAGI. CDR3 sequence reads: CASSSKPGANVLTF. The DNA for the CDR3 is TGTGCCAGCAGTTCAAAGCCTGGGGCCAACGTCCTGACTTTC.

This clonotype was seen at least ten times. Written as DNA, the CDR3 is TGTGCCTGGAGTGGGGGACAGGGTGGGTACGAGCAGTACTTC. Protein product: CAWSGGQGGYEQYF. The chain uses TRBV30 and TRBJ2-7, with 9 positions matching TRBD1. Germline V gives CDR1 GTSNPN, CDR2 SVGIG (reference sequence). This CDR3 spans 14 amino acids. V trimming: 1 base; J trimming: 4 bases; junction bases outside the gene matches: 5. Variable domain in full (rest from reference TRBV30 and TRBJ2-7): SQTIHQWPATLVQPVGSPLSLECTVEGTSNPNLYWYRQAAGRGLQLLFYSVGIGQISSEVPQNLSASRPQDRQFILSSKKLLLSDSGFYLCAWSGGQGGYEQYFGPGTRLTVT.

The rearrangement uses TRBV12-3 or TRBV12-4 and TRBJ2-7, with 7 bases that match TRBD2. The CDR3 runs 13 residues. The trim removed 5 bases at V and 7 bases at J, leaving 8 bases unmatched. The CDR3 is CASSLRGDLEQYF. CDR3 coding DNA: TGTGCCAGCAGTCTACGGGGGGACCTTGAGCAGTACTTC.